The 22 T cell receptor beta chains below come from one sample, sequenced in a study of CD8 T cells in ankylosing spondylitis. Each CDR3 protein gets one entry after TCRdb re-called the 5' RACE reads with MiXCR. This sample yields 25,000 to 30,000 distinct CDR3 sequences, of which 5% to 5.5% are seen a single time; approximately 1.8% belongs to the top ten. The sequenced material came from blood, either unsorted or a sorted T cell fraction (not recorded which). These TCRs come from a female donor with ankylosing spondylitis or in good health (not recorded which).

A few counts support this clonotype. This chain connects TRBV9 to TRBJ2-7; D is possibly TRBD2 (5 bases). The CDR3 has 15 residues. Germline CDR1 is SGDLS and CDR2 is YYNGEE. V dropped 3 bases and J dropped 5 bases, with 18 bases sitting between them. CDR3 amino acids: CASSATAAGWDEQYF. For the CDR3, the DNA is TGTGCCAGCAGCGCCACAGCGGCTGGGTGGGACGAGCAGTACTTC.

This clonotype rates as medium-sized. The CDR3 loop is CASSPRLAGSVVEQFF. The CDR3 bases are TGTGCCAGCAGCCCCAGACTAGCGGGGTCGGTGGTTGAGCAGTTCTTC. This chain links TRBV9 with TRBJ2-1, with TRBD2 matching over 11 bases. CDR3 length: 16 amino acids. Unmatched junction bases numbered 12, after V lost 4 bases and J lost 9 bases. Germline-derived CDR1 and CDR2 are SGDLS and YYNGEE. The variable domain in full, completed from reference TRBV9 and TRBJ2-1, reads DSGVTQTPKHLITATGQRVTLRCSPRSGDLSVYWYQQSLDQGLQFLIQYYNGEERAKGNILERFSAQQFPDLHSELNLSSLELGDSALYFCASSPRLAGSVVEQFFGPGTRLTVL.

This clonotype has ten or more counts. J is TRBJ2-7 and V is TRBV9; possible D gene TRBD1, 6 bases. The V gene's germline CDR1 is SGDLS and CDR2 YYNGEE. The CDR3 consists of 15 residues. V was clipped by 0 bases and J by 0 bases, with 10 bases between them. The CDR3 sequence: CASSVEDSFSYEQYF. The CDR3 region has the DNA TGTGCCAGCAGCGTAGAGGACAGCTTCTCCTACGAGCAGTACTTC.

This clonotype has a count of ten or more. The gene calls are TRBV9 and TRBJ2-3; weak D call: TRBD2 (6 bases). In germline, CDR1 is SGDLS, CDR2 YYNGEE. Trimming shortened V by 1 base and J by 0 bases, and 9 bases separated the two germline ends. The CDR3 has 15 amino acids. CDR3 sequence: CASSVIAESTDTQYF. DNA of the CDR3: TGTGCCAGCAGCGTAATAGCGGAAAGCACAGATACGCAGTATTTT. The whole variable domain, remainder taken from reference TRBV9 and TRBJ2-3, is DSGVTQTPKHLITATGQRVTLRCSPRSGDLSVYWYQQSLDQGLQFLIQYYNGEERAKGNILERFSAQQFPDLHSELNLSSLELGDSALYFCASSVIAESTDTQYFGPGTRLTVL.

The sample holds many counts of this clonotype. V is TRBV9 and J is TRBJ2-3; D remains ambiguous. This CDR3 contains 13 residues. Between the trimmed V and J ends, which lost 4 bases and 2 bases, there was a span of 8 bases. Per the germline V gene, CDR1 is SGDLS and CDR2 is YYNGEE. The CDR3 DNA reads TGTGCCAGCAGCCCCACTCACACAGATACGCAGTATTTT. Its translation is CASSPTHTDTQYF.

The table lists this clonotype with many counts. The chain is built from TRBV9 and TRBJ2-6; TRBD1 agrees at 9 bases. The germline CDR1 and CDR2 sequences are SGDLS and YYNGEE. The CDR3 spans 19 residues. V lost 4 bases, J lost 3 bases, and 14 bases stayed unmatched. CDR3 coding DNA: TGTGCCAGCAGCCCAGCCGGGACAGGGACCATAATTGGGGCCAACGTCCTGACTTTC. Residues: CASSPAGTGTIIGANVLTF.

This clonotype was picked up many times. The CDR3 nucleotides are TGTGCCAGCAGCGTTGGAGGGGGAAACGAGCAGTACTTC. It yields the protein CASSVGGGNEQYF. The chain joins TRBV9 to TRBJ2-7; TRBD1 or TRBD2 may be the D gene (6 bases each). V dropped 2 bases and J dropped 5 bases, with 11 bases sitting between them. The CDR3 is made up of 13 amino acids. Germline loops: CDR1 SGDLS, CDR2 YYNGEE.

This clonotype was observed a handful of times. V gene TRBV9 combines with J gene TRBJ2-5, with TRBD2 identical over 12 bases. CDR3 size: 15 residues. In germline, CDR1 is SGDLS, CDR2 YYNGEE. V was pared by 4 bases and J by 7 bases, with 8 bases of the junction left unmatched. CDR3 nucleotides: TGTGCCAGCAGCACAACTAGCGGGGGGATAGGGACCCAGTACTTC. Residues: CASSTTSGGIGTQYF.

This clonotype has a count of ten or more. The chain has TRBV9 and TRBJ1-1; D is uncertain. Germline loops: CDR1 SGDLS, CDR2 YYNGEE. This CDR3 is 13 amino acids long. The V and J ends lost 2 bases and 1 base respectively, with 6 bases between them. The CDR3 region has the DNA TGTGCCAGCAGCGTGCAGGCGAACACTGAAGCTTTCTTT. It codes for CASSVQANTEAFF. The whole variable domain, filled in from reference TRBV9 and TRBJ1-1, reads DSGVTQTPKHLITATGQRVTLRCSPRSGDLSVYWYQQSLDQGLQFLIQYYNGEERAKGNILERFSAQQFPDLHSELNLSSLELGDSALYFCASSVQANTEAFFGQGTRLTVV.

This clonotype was picked up a small number of times. This chain links TRBV9 with TRBJ2-1; 7 bases map to TRBD2. V shed 4 bases and J 8 bases; nucleotides not matched to a gene: 6. Germline assignment: CDR1 SGDLS and CDR2 YYNGEE. The CDR3 length is 13 residues. The CDR3 nucleotides read TGTGCCAGCAGCTGGACTAGTTCGCATGAGCAGTTCTTC. This translates into CASSWTSSHEQFF.

This clonotype was observed at least ten times. J is TRBJ2-1 and V is TRBV9; D tentatively reads TRBD1 or TRBD2 (5 bases each). Trimming cost V 0 bases and J 4 bases, with 11 bases left between them. Germline lookup yields CDR1 SGDLS and CDR2 YYNGEE. CDR3 length: 15 residues. CDR3: CASSVGTGHYNEQFF. The CDR3 DNA reads TGTGCCAGCAGCGTAGGAACGGGGCATTACAATGAGCAGTTCTTC.

The chain carries TRBV9 and TRBJ2-5; D perhaps matches TRBD2 (6 bases). The germline V and J ends were trimmed by 0 bases and 4 bases, with 13 bases remaining between them. The V gene's germline CDR1 is SGDLS and CDR2 YYNGEE. The CDR3 runs to 15 residues. CDR3 sequence reads: CASSVAASVRETQYF. CDR3 coding DNA: TGTGCCAGCAGCGTAGCTGCTAGCGTCCGAGAGACCCAGTACTTC.

There are many counts of this clonotype. The gene calls are TRBV9 and TRBJ2-1; 9 nucleotides line up with TRBD1. Germline V gives CDR1 SGDLS, CDR2 YYNGEE. Germline trimming cut 4 bases from V and 7 bases from J; bases unmatched to any gene: 9. This CDR3 region has 15 residues. CDR3 nucleotide sequence: TGTGCCAGCAGCCCCGGACAGGGGTCTGAAAATGAGCAGTTCTTC. Amino acid sequence: CASSPGQGSENEQFF.

This clonotype occurred many times. The V and J genes are TRBV9 and TRBJ2-3, with D maybe TRBD2 (6 bases). Trimming removed 4 bases from V and 2 bases from J, with 14 bases in between. Germline CDR1 and CDR2: SGDLS and YYNGEE. The length of the CDR3 is 15 residues. The DNA of the CDR3 is TGTGCCAGCAGCCCCGTGACTAGACCCACAGATACGCAGTATTTT. Translation: CASSPVTRPTDTQYF.

This clonotype showed up just a few times. V and J are TRBV9 and TRBJ1-5, with 7 nucleotides matching TRBD1. CDR3 length: 14 amino acids. The J segment lost 2 bases and the V segment lost 4 bases, leaving 3 bases of the junction unmatched. Germline V gene sequence: CDR1 SGDLS, CDR2 YYNGEE. The CDR3 loop reads CASSTTGGNQPQHF. DNA for the CDR3: TGTGCCAGCAGCACCACAGGGGGCAATCAGCCCCAGCATTTT.

Ten or more counts support this clonotype. Here the CDR3 reads CASSSSGRDYEQYF. As DNA, the CDR3 is TGTGCCAGCAGCTCGAGCGGGAGGGACTACGAGCAGTACTTC. The chain employs TRBV9 and TRBJ2-7; 10 nucleotides match TRBD2. Trimming took 4 bases from V and 3 from J; bases not matched to a gene: 4. From germline, CDR1 is SGDLS and CDR2 YYNGEE. The CDR3 length is 14 residues.

Many counts were recorded for this clonotype. V gene TRBV9 combines with J gene TRBJ2-3; tentative D call: TRBD2 (6 bases). From germline, CDR1 is SGDLS and CDR2 YYNGEE. The CDR3 is made up of 14 amino acids. The germline V and J ends were trimmed by 4 bases and 2 bases, with 11 bases remaining between them. The CDR3 sequence: CASSRGETTDTQYF. CDR3 DNA sequence: TGTGCCAGCAGCCGCGGGGAGACCACAGATACGCAGTATTTT.

This clonotype was seen many times. The chain links TRBV9 to TRBJ1-1, with no clear D. Germline CDR1 reads SGDLS; CDR2 reads YYNGEE. Trimming left V 0 bases short and J 8 bases short, with 11 bases between. The CDR3 is made up of 13 amino acids. CDR3 residues: CASSVAPGREAFF. For the CDR3, the DNA is TGTGCCAGCAGCGTAGCCCCAGGACGAGAAGCTTTCTTT. The variable domain in full, completed from reference TRBV9 and TRBJ1-1, reads DSGVTQTPKHLITATGQRVTLRCSPRSGDLSVYWYQQSLDQGLQFLIQYYNGEERAKGNILERFSAQQFPDLHSELNLSSLELGDSALYFCASSVAPGREAFFGQGTRLTVV.

This clonotype has at least ten counts. The rearrangement uses TRBV9 and TRBJ2-7; D call uncertain. CDR3 length equals 13 residues. Deletions cut 0 bases from V and 3 bases from J, with 7 bases between. Germline CDR1 and CDR2: SGDLS and YYNGEE. CDR3 protein: CASSVEPGYEQYF. In DNA, the CDR3 is TGTGCCAGCAGCGTAGAACCGGGCTACGAGCAGTACTTC. The complete variable domain, with remaining parts taken from reference TRBV9 and TRBJ2-7, reads DSGVTQTPKHLITATGQRVTLRCSPRSGDLSVYWYQQSLDQGLQFLIQYYNGEERAKGNILERFSAQQFPDLHSELNLSSLELGDSALYFCASSVEPGYEQYFGPGTRLTVT.

This clonotype was seen many times. The chain employs TRBV9 and TRBJ2-1; 11 positions agree with TRBD2. This CDR3 is built from 15 residues. The germline CDR1 and CDR2 sequences are SGDLS and YYNGEE. With 3 bases clipped from V and 9 bases from J, the junction kept 8 bases outside the gene matches. CDR3 amino acids: CASSGGLAGQGEQFF. The DNA for the CDR3 is TGTGCCAGCAGCGGAGGACTAGCGGGTCAAGGTGAGCAGTTCTTC.

This clonotype was recorded at least ten times. The chain has TRBV9 and TRBJ2-2, with D tentatively TRBD2 (5 bases). From germline, CDR1 is SGDLS and CDR2 YYNGEE. This CDR3 has 16 residues. Trimming removed 0 bases from V and 1 base from J, with 10 bases in between. The CDR3 loop is CASSVDTAGNTGELFF. The DNA for the CDR3 is TGTGCCAGCAGCGTAGACACTGCGGGGAACACCGGGGAGCTGTTTTTT.

This clonotype appeared many times. The chain has TRBV9 and TRBJ2-6, with D perhaps TRBD1 (6 bases). Germline V lookup: CDR1 SGDLS, CDR2 YYNGEE. The ends were cut back, 4 bases at V and 1 base at J, with 9 bases in the middle. The CDR3 covers 15 residues. The chain's CDR3 is CASSIRGSGANVLTF. Written as DNA, the CDR3 is TGTGCCAGCAGCATCAGGGGATCTGGGGCCAACGTCCTGACTTTC.